This entry concerns a single T cell receptor beta chain. The specificity of this receptor is unknown. Per-base quality was not reported, and no clone a single base away is much larger than it. The cohort was made up of hundreds of healthy bone marrow donors. At the time of sampling, every cohort member was nominally healthy, though immune exposures that went unrecorded were likely present. The donor tested CMV seropositive, placing the donor among the approximately 290 seropositive members of the cohort. Every donor gave a peripheral blood sample, and the peripheral blood mononuclear cells from that sample were used for TCR beta sequencing. Genomic DNA was extracted from the blood cell samples with the Qiagen DNeasy Blood Extraction Kit. The record originates from a study of cytomegalovirus exposure and HLA in healthy donors (dated by TCRdb to 2016 to 2017). Broadly, across the study: An earlier analysis of fewer than 750 of the donors reported 250 to 300 Gb of sequence data and around 100 million unique TCR beta sequences obtained from 150 million to 200 million T cells. Around 320 gigabases of sequencing data and approximately 80 million unique TCR sequences were included in an early release covering under 650 HLA-typed donors. Among the roughly 400 genotyped donors, around 81% belonged to the genetic ancestry cluster associated with self-reported Caucasian donors. The study aimed to test whether signatures of past pathogen exposure could be identified by cataloging public T cell receptors. The T cell repertoires of around 730 subjects were profiled by immunosequencing and related to cytomegalovirus serostatus. A separate validation cohort of approximately 130 different subjects was used in addition to the approximately 700-subject first cohort. The study combined high-throughput TCR immunosequencing, statistical association of individual TCRs with disease status, and machine learning to predict cytomegalovirus infection status. In a later analysis, previously published TCR beta repertoires from about 670 donors were re-analyzed and high-resolution HLA genotyping was added so that TCR occurrence patterns could be studied. The later analysis used no new phenotypic data to find candidate immune exposures, relying instead on TCR beta sequences and their occurrence across donors. An earlier analysis of 587 of the donors used high-throughput TCR beta sequencing to judge whether each TCR beta V gene segment behaved as functional or pseudogenic. Donor age, sex, ethnicity and CMV serostatus were compiled alongside the repertoire data. In a later genetic analysis, genome-wide SNP genotypes for about three fifths of the 666 donors were used, and that subset was treated as a discovery cohort. Every repertoire in the discovery cohort had been generated on one and the same sequencing platform. HLA typing covered class I and class II loci at four-digit resolution. The number of donors typed differed by locus, with roughly 620-630 for A, B, C, DRB1 and DQB1, more than 500 for DQA1, over 600 for DPA1, and some 440 for DPB1. A handful of DR-DQ haplotypes were handled as single units for association and clustering because linkage in the cohort was strong. Among some 400 genotyped donors of the cohort, an average of approximately 220,000 unique TCR beta nucleotide sequences was sequenced per donor, of which about 18% were non-productive.

Libraries were built with the immunoSEQ multiplex PCR assay. A mixture of 60 forward primers for TCR Vbeta segments and 13 reverse primers for TCR Jbeta segments was used in the multiplex PCR. The CDR3 region of rearranged TCR beta genes was amplified from genomic DNA with a multiplex PCR assay. The Illumina HiSeq System was used to sequence the amplified TCR beta libraries as 87-base-pair reads. Under the source paper's analysis protocol: Across the 700 or so repertoires, a later analysis counted tens of millions of unique TCR beta chains, around 10 million of which were shared by at least two donors. Raw reads were error-corrected and collapsed into unique sequences by a nearest-neighbor algorithm in which closely related sequences were merged to remove PCR and sequencing errors. Alignment of CDR3 sequences to IMGT reference sequences was used to assign V, D and J gene segments. For a sequence to be retained, a match of at least six nucleotides was required to both a V gene segment and a J gene segment. Rearrangements were classified as productive when the CDR3 lacked stop codons and remained in frame with V and J, and all other rearrangements were classified as non-productive. CDR3 was defined by IMGT convention, running from the second conserved V-encoded cysteine to the conserved J-encoded phenylalanine. The earlier analysis of roughly 590 of the donors excluded sequences that lacked an unambiguous match to a single V gene segment. In an earlier analysis of several hundred of the donors, V segments were called functional above 56.7% productive rearrangements and were called segregating when the between-donor standard deviation exceeded 5%. A statistical classification framework was built to diagnose cytomegalovirus status from the catalog of TCR beta chain sequences. V and J gene assignment, in a later analysis, came from comparing TCR nucleotide sequences with IMGT/GENE-DB human TR gene sequences. Using the TCRdist pipeline, a later analysis assigned CDR3 sequences along with most-parsimonious VDJ recombination scenarios. In a later analysis, every TCR beta chain was defined by the combination of its CDR3 amino acid sequence and its V-gene family, and reads without a unique V-gene family were dropped. A later analysis removed 592 highly shared, low-generation-probability nucleotide sequences to deal with suspected cross-contamination and a sequencing artifact. In a later analysis, a clonal expansion index was calculated for each public chain from normalized within-repertoire ranks of inferred template counts. In a later analysis, generation probabilities were computed using a VDJ recombination model fitted to out-of-frame rearrangements, and the results were checked against IGoR. In a later analysis, TCR-TCR, TCR-HLA and TCR-CMV co-occurrence was scored with hypergeometric tests, and a repertoire-size bias correction was applied to TCR pairs. A later analysis estimated false discovery rates by permuting HLA or CMV assignments 20 times. In a later analysis, co-occurring TCRs were grouped using DBSCAN, and TCRdist sequence similarity was added for clustering within HLA-allele-positive subsets. Repertoires with fewer than 30,000 or more than 120,000 public chains, plus five repertoires with anomalous nucleotide sharing, were excluded from co-occurrence clustering. TCRdb retrieved this table from immuneACCESS and kept in-frame rearrangements only. Not all clones are present; in checked studies, unresolved V genes account for under half, and no reason is known for the remainder. The DNA was the basis for D and trimming; V, J and clone size are from that table. The sample profile shows about 160,000 clones; around 83% of them were found once. Around 6% of the sample belongs to the ten largest clones.

CDR1 and CDR2 (MNHEY, SVGAGI) derive from the germline V gene. At the junction V is shortened by 6 bases and J by 4 bases, with 15 bases in between. The CDR3 holds 14 amino acids from the cysteine to the phenylalanine. Only CDR3 DNA is held: 42 bases, read in frame from base 1. The research as a whole found: A later analysis associated 15,000 to 20,000 TCR beta sequences with specific HLA alleles at a false discovery rate of 0.05. It was suggested by the authors that the approach could potentially be generalized to other disease states and immunological phenotypes. A further reported finding was that TCR beta sequences accurately predicted the HLA-A and HLA-B alleles for most subjects in the first cohort. A later genetic analysis reported fewer N-insertions in productive TCRs among donors in an Asian-associated ancestry cluster than the roughly 700-donor mean. Correlated functional status among segregating V segments might be attributable to linkage disequilibrium, but an unknown experimental factor could not be ruled out. In vitro tests confirmed that a few of the cytomegalovirus-associated TCR beta chains recognize cytomegalovirus antigens. An association between a missense DCLRE1C variant and V-gene and J-gene trimming of TCR beta chains was found in a later genetic analysis and replicated in an independent cohort. Because the 87-base-pair reads could not distinguish some IMGT-functional V segments, including TRBV6-2 and TRBV6-3, those segments were excluded. Because counts were too low, roughly 17 rarely observed V segments, including chromosome 9 orphons, were left out of the earlier analysis of 500 to 750 of the donors. When HLA alleles, especially DR and DQ, strongly co-occurred, TCR associations were difficult to assign to individual alleles. While some public TCRs were present in many individuals, most TCR sequences turned up only very rarely across donors. Several of the top co-occurrence clusters appeared to be linked to parvovirus B19, influenza, CMV and Epstein-Barr virus, according to a later analysis. The study listed 150 to 200 TCR beta chains as associated with cytomegalovirus. In a later analysis, the rate of TCR association differed among HLA loci, with DRB1 alleles having the most associated TCRs and HLA-C alleles having the fewest. In a later analysis, HLA-associated TCR beta chains were found to be more clonally expanded and to have lower generation probabilities than equally common non-associated chains. The classifier was reported to diagnose cytomegalovirus status with high specificity and sensitivity in both the original and validation cohorts. HLA typing was unavailable for some donors at each locus, so association tests used only the typed subset. According to a later analysis, most CMV-associated TCR beta chains appeared to be HLA-restricted, and the HLA associations seemed to be driven largely by CMV exposure. In an earlier analysis of approximately 590 of the donors, most TCR beta V segments were observed in productive rearrangements about 90% or about 30% of the time, broadly matching IMGT annotations. The cohort was sequenced for TCR beta chains only, and without alpha or paired-chain data the features that could be detected were limited. A cluster of highly shared sequence variants was judged likely to represent a technical artifact of the sequencing pipeline. Sequencing depth was assumed to be roughly uniform across donors in the presence/absence analyses, though that assumption may not hold. CMV serostatus was the only immune exposure information available for the cohort.

The chain couples TRBV6-5 to TRBJ1-2, with a weak D call of TRBD1 (6 bases match). This receptor was taken from a man in his fifties in good health and CMV-seropositive. The sequencing sample was made of PBMCs. The sequence in DNA is TGTGCCAGCAGCCCTAGACAGGTTGGCTATGGCTACACCTTC. Its protein product is CASSPRQVGYGYTF.